This record looks at one T cell receptor beta chain sequence and its context. This sample was taken from a study of blood T cell repertoires in COVID-19. Germline lookup yields CDR1 WNHNN and CDR2 SYGVQD (reference sequence). The V and J ends lost 0 bases and 5 bases, in that order; junction bases with no gene match: 13. This CDR3 has 19 amino acids. Per the original data handling: Estimated nucleated cell counts came from reference gene primer amplification. This table comes from immunoSEQ multiplex PCR, and its TCRdb copy is limited to in-frame clones, with some not included. V and J calls and clone size are given by that table; D and trimming were obtained from the DNA. The top ten clones hold about 9.3% of a sample with 80,000 to 100,000 clones, around nine tenths of them seen once.

Sequenced input: peripheral blood. This receptor was obtained from a man in his fifties with acute or convalescent COVID-19. The chain has TRBV10-1 and TRBJ2-1; TRBD2 agrees at 10 bases. The CDR3 reads CASSESSGLAQSFNNEQFF. Written as DNA, the CDR3 is TGCGCCAGCAGTGAGTCATCGGGACTAGCGCAGAGCTTTAACAATGAGCAGTTCTTC.